A selection of T cell receptor beta chains follows, all from one sample in a study of PD-1 blockade in classical Hodgkin lymphoma. This table comes from immunoSEQ multiplex PCR, and its TCRdb copy is limited to in-frame clones, with some not included. The data show almost 100,000 clones, with roughly 90% seen just once and about 2.8% held by the top ten. Sequencing used peripheral blood mononuclear cells (PBMCs), obtained at baseline. Receptors originate from a human donor with classical Hodgkin lymphoma. Each CDR3 is given with its conserved first and last residue. Each record gives: J gene, V gene, clone size, D gene, CDR3 DNA, CDR3 protein. D genes are given only for firm matches. The size field is filled for only some rows; it gives once, few, many or a size class.

J: TRBJ1-3
V: TRBV28
size: once
D: -
DNA: TGTGCCAGCAGTTTTGGGGGAATTAGAAACACCATATATTTT
CDR3: CASSFGGIRNTIYF

J: TRBJ1-1
V: TRBV13
size: -
D: -
DNA: TGTGCCAGCACCCCTCTTGGCACTGAAGCTTTCTTT
CDR3: CASTPLGTEAFF

J: TRBJ2-7
V: TRBV6-1
size: -
D: TRBD1
DNA: TGTGCCAGCAGCCCAGGGACAGGGGTCGAGCAGTACTTC
CDR3: CASSPGTGVEQYF

J: TRBJ1-2
V: TRBV5-4
size: -
D: -
DNA: TGTGCCAGCATAAGCCCCAGGGATGGGTATGGCTACACCTTC
CDR3: CASISPRDGYGYTF

J: TRBJ2-5
V: TRBV2
size: -
D: TRBD2
DNA: TGTGCCAGCAGTGAAAATTGGGGAGGGAGGCGGCAAGAGACCCAGTACTTC
CDR3: CASSENWGGRRQETQYF

J: TRBJ2-7
V: TRBV6-5
size: -
D: TRBD2
DNA: TGTGCCAGCAGTTACCGGCTAGCGGACAACTACGAGCAGTACTTC
CDR3: CASSYRLADNYEQYF

J: TRBJ2-3
V: TRBV6-1
size: -
D: TRBD2
DNA: TGTGCCAGCAGTGTTATACTAGCGGGAGGCACAGATACGCAGTATTTT
CDR3: CASSVILAGGTDTQYF

J: TRBJ2-1
V: TRBV5-1
size: -
D: TRBD2
DNA: TGCGCCAGCGTAGCGGGAGGGAACAATGAGCAGTTCTTC
CDR3: CASVAGGNNEQFF

J: TRBJ2-3
V: TRBV10-2
size: -
D: TRBD2
DNA: TGCGCCAGCATTTTGAGCGGGAGGGTTGGTACGCAGTATTTT
CDR3: CASILSGRVGTQYF

J: TRBJ2-2
V: TRBV27
size: -
D: -
DNA: TGTGCCAGCAGTTTATCGTTGGATACCGGGGAGCTGTTTTTT
CDR3: CASSLSLDTGELFF

J: TRBJ2-7
V: TRBV5-1
size: -
D: TRBD1
DNA: TGCGCCAGCAGCTCGGGTAGGGGACAGCTCTACGAGCAGTACTTC
CDR3: CASSSGRGQLYEQYF

J: TRBJ1-2
V: TRBV5-1
size: -
D: TRBD1
DNA: TGCGCCAGCACCGAAGATACAGGGGGCATCTATGGCTACACCTTC
CDR3: CASTEDTGGIYGYTF

J: TRBJ1-1
V: TRBV27
size: -
D: -
DNA: TGTGCCAGCAGTTCCGGGTCGAACACTGAAGCTTTCTTT
CDR3: CASSSGSNTEAFF

J: TRBJ2-1
V: TRBV7-9
size: -
D: -
DNA: TGTGCCAGCAGCCTCAGGGTAGTCAACGCGAATGAGCAGTTCTTC
CDR3: CASSLRVVNANEQFF

J: TRBJ1-3
V: TRBV28
size: -
D: TRBD1
DNA: TGTGCCAGCAGGCCGACCGGGACAGGGACTGGAAACACCATATATTTT
CDR3: CASRPTGTGTGNTIYF

J: TRBJ2-5
V: TRBV19
size: -
D: -
DNA: TGTGCCAGTAGTATTAGAGACAGCAAAGGGGTAGAGACCCAGTACTTC
CDR3: CASSIRDSKGVETQYF

J: TRBJ2-3
V: TRBV6-6
size: -
D: -
DNA: TGTGCCAGCAGTCCCATCAGGGGACGCACAGATACGCAGTATTTT
CDR3: CASSPIRGRTDTQYF

J: TRBJ2-7
V: TRBV19
size: -
D: -
DNA: TGTGCCAGTAGTATTCGCGGCGGGACCCGAGGGGGCTACGAGCAGTACTTC
CDR3: CASSIRGGTRGGYEQYF

J: TRBJ1-2
V: TRBV6-5
size: -
D: -
DNA: TGTGCCAGCCGTATGGTCGGGGGTCTCTATGGCTACACCTTC
CDR3: CASRMVGGLYGYTF

J: TRBJ2-1
V: TRBV29-1
size: -
D: TRBD2
DNA: TGCAGCGTACAGGGACTAGCGGGTTACAATGAGCAGTTCTTC
CDR3: CSVQGLAGYNEQFF

J: TRBJ2-3
V: TRBV4-2
size: -
D: TRBD2
DNA: TGTGCCAGCAGCCAAGAAGAGGGAAGCGGGAGGTTATCTAGCACAGATACGCAGTATTTT
CDR3: CASSQEEGSGRLSSTDTQYF

J: TRBJ2-1
V: TRBV10-3
size: -
D: -
DNA: TGTGCCATCAGTGAGTCACAGGTGGGCAATGAGCAGTTCTTC
CDR3: CAISESQVGNEQFF

J: TRBJ2-2
V: TRBV2
size: -
D: TRBD1
DNA: TGTGCCAGCAGTAGGGGGACAGGGCGAATCGCCGGGGAGCTGTTTTTT
CDR3: CASSRGTGRIAGELFF

J: TRBJ1-2
V: TRBV27
size: -
D: -
DNA: TGTGCCAGCAGTTTGGTTCCTTCCTTAGCTAACTATGGCTACACCTTC
CDR3: CASSLVPSLANYGYTF

J: TRBJ2-7
V: TRBV18
size: -
D: TRBD1
DNA: TGTGCCAGCTCATCTCGGGACAGGTACGAGCAGTACTTC
CDR3: CASSSRDRYEQYF

J: TRBJ2-7
V: TRBV29-1
size: -
D: -
DNA: TGCAGCGTTGGCCCTAGCAGCACCTACGAGCAGTACTTC
CDR3: CSVGPSSTYEQYF

J: TRBJ2-5
V: TRBV4-1
size: -
D: -
DNA: TGCGCCAGCAGCCCGCCACAAGAGACCCAGTACTTC
CDR3: CASSPPQETQYF

J: TRBJ1-1
V: TRBV19
size: -
D: -
DNA: TGTGCCAGTTCAGGGTTAGTGAACACTGAAGCTTTCTTT
CDR3: CASSGLVNTEAFF

J: TRBJ2-1
V: TRBV19
size: -
D: -
DNA: TGTGCCAGTAGTATTCTTGCGTCTCCCAATGAGCAGTTCTTC
CDR3: CASSILASPNEQFF

J: TRBJ1-1
V: TRBV18
size: -
D: -
DNA: TGTGCCAGCGAACCGGGAACTGGGACTGAAGCTTTCTTT
CDR3: CASEPGTGTEAFF

J: TRBJ2-1
V: TRBV10-1
size: -
D: -
DNA: TGCGCCAGCAGTGCCGGGGGCAAGCAGTTCTTC
CDR3: CASSAGGKQFF

J: TRBJ1-1
V: TRBV5-1
size: -
D: -
DNA: TGCGCCAGCAGCTTGTACGGGACACCTCGCGGGGGTACTGAAGCTTTCTTT
CDR3: CASSLYGTPRGGTEAFF

J: TRBJ2-1
V: TRBV6-4
size: once
D: -
DNA: TGTGCCAGCAGTCTAGGGTTCAACGGCAATGAGCAGTTCTTC
CDR3: CASSLGFNGNEQFF

J: TRBJ2-7
V: TRBV7-2
size: -
D: TRBD2
DNA: TGTGCCAGCAGCACCCTGTCGGGGGGCTACGAGCAGTACTTC
CDR3: CASSTLSGGYEQYF

J: TRBJ2-1
V: TRBV9
size: -
D: -
DNA: TGTGCCAGCAGCGAGGGCAGGAATGAGCAGTTCTTC
CDR3: CASSEGRNEQFF

J: TRBJ2-6
V: TRBV27
size: -
D: -
DNA: TGTGCCAGCAGTCACCTTATAACTGGGGCCAACGTCCTGACTTTC
CDR3: CASSHLITGANVLTF

J: TRBJ2-7
V: TRBV11-2
size: -
D: TRBD1
DNA: TGTGCCAGCAGAGGGACAGACCCCTACGAGCAGTACTTC
CDR3: CASRGTDPYEQYF

J: TRBJ2-4
V: TRBV6-1
size: once
D: -
DNA: TGTGCCAGCAGTGATCAAGGGGCTGTCATTCAGTACTTC
CDR3: CASSDQGAVIQYF

J: TRBJ2-1
V: TRBV6-6
size: -
D: TRBD2
DNA: TGTGCCAGCAGTTACCGAGGTAGCGGGAGGCACAATGAGCAGTTCTTC
CDR3: CASSYRGSGRHNEQFF

J: TRBJ2-3
V: TRBV2
size: -
D: TRBD2
DNA: TGTGCCGGGGGGACTAGCGGGATAGGGGATACGCAGTATTTT
CDR3: CAGGTSGIGDTQYF

J: TRBJ2-1
V: TRBV10-2
size: -
D: -
DNA: TGCGCCAGCAGTGAGGTGGTAAGCTCCTACAATGAGCAGTTCTTC
CDR3: CASSEVVSSYNEQFF

J: TRBJ1-2
V: TRBV6-5
size: -
D: TRBD1
DNA: TGTGCCAGCAGTTACTCGGGACAGGGTTCGGGCGGCTACACCTTC
CDR3: CASSYSGQGSGGYTF

J: TRBJ1-2
V: TRBV19
size: -
D: TRBD1
DNA: TGTGCCAGCAAAGGGGGCAGGGGACTAGCTAACTATGGCTACACCTTC
CDR3: CASKGGRGLANYGYTF

J: TRBJ2-2
V: TRBV19
size: -
D: -
DNA: TGTGCCAGTAGTATATTTGAACTCACCGGGGAGCTGTTTTTT
CDR3: CASSIFELTGELFF

J: TRBJ1-4
V: TRBV28
size: -
D: TRBD1
DNA: TGTGCCAGCAGTTTGGACGGGACAGGGTCCCTTGGTGAAAAACTGTTTTTT
CDR3: CASSLDGTGSLGEKLFF